This entry describes one TCR beta chain. Unique molecular identifiers were incorporated during preparation of the TCRbeta library. MiXCR was run by TCRdb on the PCR reads, yielding one entry per CDR3 protein. The sample includes a few hundred thousand distinct CDR3 sequences, about an eighth of them seen just once. The sample is drawn from a study of T-cell reconstitution after alpha-beta-depleted transplantation in children. V dropped 5 bases and J dropped 0; count of bases not matched to a gene: 8. Germline V lookup: CDR1 SGHAT, CDR2 FQNNGV. This CDR3 is 16 amino acids long. The rearrangement links TRBV11-2 to TRBJ2-3; the match to TRBD1 covers 7 bases. The specimen was PBMCs from the stem cell graft donor, collected from the stem cell graft. The source of this sequence is a human donor who donated a stem cell graft to a child with combined immunodeficiency. CDR3 sequence: CASSRETGDSTDTQYF. In DNA, the CDR3 is TGTGCCAGCAGCCGCGAAACAGGGGACAGCACAGATACGCAGTATTTT.